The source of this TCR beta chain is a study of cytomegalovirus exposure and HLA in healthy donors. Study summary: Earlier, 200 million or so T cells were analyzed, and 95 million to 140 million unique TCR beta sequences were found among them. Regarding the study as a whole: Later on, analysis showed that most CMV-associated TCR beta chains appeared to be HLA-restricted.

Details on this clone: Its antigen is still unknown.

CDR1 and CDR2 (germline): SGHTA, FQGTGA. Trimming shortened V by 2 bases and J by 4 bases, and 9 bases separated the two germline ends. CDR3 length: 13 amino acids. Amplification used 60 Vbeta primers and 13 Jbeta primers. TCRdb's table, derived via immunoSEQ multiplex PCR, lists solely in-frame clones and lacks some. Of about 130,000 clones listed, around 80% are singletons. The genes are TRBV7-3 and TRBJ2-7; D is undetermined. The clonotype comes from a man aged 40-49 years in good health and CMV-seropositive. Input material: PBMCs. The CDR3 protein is CASSLYTAYEQYF. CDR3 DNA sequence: TGTGCCAGCAGCTTATATACAGCTTACGAGCAGTACTTC.